Below, one T cell receptor beta chain is given with its context. This sample was taken from a study of technical replicates of blood from several donors. Clones were sequenced by immunoSEQ multiplex PCR, and TCRdb holds only the in-frame ones, with some missing. The table shows some 93,000 clones, with 95% occurring only once. Trimming removed 5 bases from V and 6 bases from J; junction bases left unmatched: 11. Germline V gene sequence: CDR1 PRHDT, CDR2 FYEKMQ (reference sequence). CDR3 size: 17 residues. The sequencing sample was made of T cells isolated from PBMCs. The chain joins TRBV13 to TRBJ2-5; TRBD2 matches at 14 bases. This sequence was found in a human donor in good health. The CDR3 bases are TGTGCCAGCAGCCCGGGACTAGCGGGAGAGCTCACGCAGACCCAGTACTTC. Translation gives CASSPGLAGELTQTQYF.